The present entry profiles one T cell receptor beta chain with its context. Its matching antigen is unknown. The data stem from a study of cytomegalovirus exposure and HLA in healthy donors. Study context: Clustering assigned 70% to 85% of the roughly 400 genotyped donors to the Caucasian-associated ancestry cluster.

Primers for the PCR totalled 60 Vbeta and 13 Jbeta. Sequenced by immunoSEQ multiplex PCR; TCRdb stores in-frame clones only, minus some. The table includes some 170,000 clones, 81% detected once. Study-level findings and limits: Analyzed later, association rates of TCRs varied across HLA loci, with DRB1 most and HLA-C fewest.

Input material: PBMCs. The clonotype originates from a young woman in good health and CMV-seropositive.

Here the CDR3 reads CASSLDYRGAGYGYTF. The CDR3 DNA is TGTGCCAGCAGCTTAGATTACCGGGGAGCGGGGTATGGCTACACCTTC. V usage is TRBV7-2 and J usage is TRBJ1-2, with D uncertain. Germline V gene data show CDR1 as SGHTA and CDR2 as FQGNSA. Trimming took off 1 base at V and 5 bases at J, with 17 bases between the two ends. CDR3 length: 16 residues.